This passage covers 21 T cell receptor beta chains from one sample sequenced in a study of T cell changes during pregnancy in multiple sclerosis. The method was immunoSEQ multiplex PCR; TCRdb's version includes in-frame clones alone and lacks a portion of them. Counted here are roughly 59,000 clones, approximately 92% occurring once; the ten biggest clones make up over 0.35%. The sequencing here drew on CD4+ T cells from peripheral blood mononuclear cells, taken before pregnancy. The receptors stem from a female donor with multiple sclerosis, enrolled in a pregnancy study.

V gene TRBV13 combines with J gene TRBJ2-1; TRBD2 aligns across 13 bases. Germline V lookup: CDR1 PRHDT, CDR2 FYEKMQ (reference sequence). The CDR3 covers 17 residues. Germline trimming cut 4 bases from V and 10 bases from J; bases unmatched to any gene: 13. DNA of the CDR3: TGTGCCAGCAGCTATCCACCTCCGGGACTAGCGGGGCTAGAGCAGTTCTTC. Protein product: CASSYPPPGLAGLEQFF.

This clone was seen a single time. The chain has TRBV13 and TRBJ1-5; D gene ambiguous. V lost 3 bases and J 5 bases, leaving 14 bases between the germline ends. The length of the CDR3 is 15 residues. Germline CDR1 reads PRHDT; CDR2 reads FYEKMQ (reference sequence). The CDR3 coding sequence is TGTGCCAGCAGCTTCGGAGGGCCGGGATATCAGCCCCAGCATTTT. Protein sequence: CASSFGGPGYQPQHF.

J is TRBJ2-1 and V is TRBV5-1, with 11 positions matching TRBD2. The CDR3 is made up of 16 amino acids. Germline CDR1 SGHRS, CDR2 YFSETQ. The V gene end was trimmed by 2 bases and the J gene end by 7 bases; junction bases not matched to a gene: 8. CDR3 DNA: TGCGCCAGCAGCTTCTTGACTAGCGGGATCAAAAATGAGCAGTTCTTC. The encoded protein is CASSFLTSGIKNEQFF.

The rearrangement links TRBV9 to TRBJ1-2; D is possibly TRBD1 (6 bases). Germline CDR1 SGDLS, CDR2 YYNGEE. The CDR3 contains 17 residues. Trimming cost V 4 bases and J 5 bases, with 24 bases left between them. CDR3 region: CASSTYGGQGRAYGYTF. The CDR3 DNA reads TGTGCCAGCAGCACCTACGGGGGGCAGGGGCGCGCGTATGGCTACACCTTC.

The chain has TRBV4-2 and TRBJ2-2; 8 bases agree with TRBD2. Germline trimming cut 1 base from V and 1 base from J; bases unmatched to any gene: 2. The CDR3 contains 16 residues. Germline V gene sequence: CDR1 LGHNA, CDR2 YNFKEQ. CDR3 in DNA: TGTGCCAGCAGCCAAGTTACTAGCGGGAACACCGGGGAGCTGTTTTTT. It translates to CASSQVTSGNTGELFF.

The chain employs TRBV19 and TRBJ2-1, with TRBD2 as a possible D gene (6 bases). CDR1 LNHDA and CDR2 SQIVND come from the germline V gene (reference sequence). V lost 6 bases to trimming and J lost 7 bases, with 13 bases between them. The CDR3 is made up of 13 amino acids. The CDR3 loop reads CASSFLGGNEQFF. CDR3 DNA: TGTGCCAGTAGCTTCCTGGGGGGAAATGAGCAGTTCTTC.

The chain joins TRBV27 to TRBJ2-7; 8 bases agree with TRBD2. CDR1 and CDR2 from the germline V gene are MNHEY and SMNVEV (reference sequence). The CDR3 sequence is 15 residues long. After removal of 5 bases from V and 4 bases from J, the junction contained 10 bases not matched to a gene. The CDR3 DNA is TGTGCCAGCAGTCGATTCCGCGGGAGGTTGTACGAGCAGTACTTC. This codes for CASSRFRGRLYEQYF.

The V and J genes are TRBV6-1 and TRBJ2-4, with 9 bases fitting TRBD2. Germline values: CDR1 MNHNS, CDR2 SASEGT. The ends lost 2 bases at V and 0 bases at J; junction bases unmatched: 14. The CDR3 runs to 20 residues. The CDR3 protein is CASSEKVAGVQELAKNIQYF. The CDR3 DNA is TGTGCCAGCAGTGAAAAGGTAGCGGGAGTGCAGGAATTAGCCAAAAACATTCAGTACTTC.

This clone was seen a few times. The DNA of the CDR3 is TGTGCCAGCATGGCGACTAGCAGCACCTACGAGCAGTACTTC. It specifies CASMATSSTYEQYF. V gene TRBV25-1 combines with J gene TRBJ2-7; TRBD2 matches 7 bases. The junction had 8 bases not matched to a gene; V was cut back by 7 bases and J by 2 bases. Germline V gene data show CDR1 as MGHDK and CDR2 as SYGVNS. This CDR3 comprises 14 residues.

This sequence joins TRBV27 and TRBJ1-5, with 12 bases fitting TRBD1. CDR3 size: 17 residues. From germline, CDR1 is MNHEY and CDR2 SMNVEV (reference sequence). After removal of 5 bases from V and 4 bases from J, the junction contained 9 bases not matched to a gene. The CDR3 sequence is CASSPAPGQGANQPQHF. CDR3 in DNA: TGTGCCAGCAGTCCAGCTCCGGGACAGGGGGCGAATCAGCCCCAGCATTTT.

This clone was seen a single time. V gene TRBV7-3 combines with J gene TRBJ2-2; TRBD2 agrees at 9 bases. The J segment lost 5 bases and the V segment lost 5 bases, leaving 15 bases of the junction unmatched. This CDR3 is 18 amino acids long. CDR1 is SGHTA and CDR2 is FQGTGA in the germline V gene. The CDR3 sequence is CASSPRGELAGVTGELFF. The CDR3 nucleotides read TGTGCCAGCAGCCCAAGGGGGGAGTTAGCGGGAGTAACCGGGGAGCTGTTTTTT.

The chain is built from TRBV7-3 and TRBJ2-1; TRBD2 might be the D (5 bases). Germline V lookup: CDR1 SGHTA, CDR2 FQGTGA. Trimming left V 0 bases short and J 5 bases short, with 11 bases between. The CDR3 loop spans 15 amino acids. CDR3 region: CASSLTGGPNNEQFF. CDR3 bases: TGTGCCAGCAGCTTAACGGGCGGGCCGAACAATGAGCAGTTCTTC.

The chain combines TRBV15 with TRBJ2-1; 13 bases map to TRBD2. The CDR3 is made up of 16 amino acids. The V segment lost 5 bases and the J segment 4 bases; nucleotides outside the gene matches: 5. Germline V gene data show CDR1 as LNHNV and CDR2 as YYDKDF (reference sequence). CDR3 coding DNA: TGTGCCACCAGCGAACTAGCGGGAGGGTGGTACAATGAGCAGTTCTTC. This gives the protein CATSELAGGWYNEQFF.

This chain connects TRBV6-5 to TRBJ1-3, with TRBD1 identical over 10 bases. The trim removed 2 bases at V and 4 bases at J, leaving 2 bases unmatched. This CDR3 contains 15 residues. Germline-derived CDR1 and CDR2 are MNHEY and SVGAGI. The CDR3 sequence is CASSYDRGPGNTIYF. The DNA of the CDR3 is TGTGCCAGCAGTTACGACAGGGGGCCGGGAAACACCATATATTTT.

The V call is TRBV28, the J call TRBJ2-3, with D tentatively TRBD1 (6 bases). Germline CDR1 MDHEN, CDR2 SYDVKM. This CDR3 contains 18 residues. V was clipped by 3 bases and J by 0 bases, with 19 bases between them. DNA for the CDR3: TGTGCCAGCAGTTTGTCTCGAGGATTGGGGGCTAGCACAGATACGCAGTATTTT. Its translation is CASSLSRGLGASTDTQYF.

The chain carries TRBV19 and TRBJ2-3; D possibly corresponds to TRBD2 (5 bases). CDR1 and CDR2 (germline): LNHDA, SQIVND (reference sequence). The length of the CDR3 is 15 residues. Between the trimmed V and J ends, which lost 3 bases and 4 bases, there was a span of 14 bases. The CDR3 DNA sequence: TGTGCCAGTAGTATTTTACCAGAGGGTGCAGATACGCAGTATTTT. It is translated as CASSILPEGADTQYF.

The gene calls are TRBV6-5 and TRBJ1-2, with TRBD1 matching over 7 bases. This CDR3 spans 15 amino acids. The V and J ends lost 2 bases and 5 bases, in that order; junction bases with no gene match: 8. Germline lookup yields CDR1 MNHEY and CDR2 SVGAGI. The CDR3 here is CASSYRRDSSYGYTF. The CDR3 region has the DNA TGTGCCAGCAGTTACCGTCGGGACAGTTCATATGGCTACACCTTC.

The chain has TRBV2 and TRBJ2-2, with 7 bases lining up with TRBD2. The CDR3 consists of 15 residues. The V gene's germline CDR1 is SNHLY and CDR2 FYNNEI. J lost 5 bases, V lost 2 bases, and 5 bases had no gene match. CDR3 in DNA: TGTGCCAGCAGTGAAATGCGGGAGAGGACCGGGGAGCTGTTTTTT. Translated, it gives CASSEMRERTGELFF.

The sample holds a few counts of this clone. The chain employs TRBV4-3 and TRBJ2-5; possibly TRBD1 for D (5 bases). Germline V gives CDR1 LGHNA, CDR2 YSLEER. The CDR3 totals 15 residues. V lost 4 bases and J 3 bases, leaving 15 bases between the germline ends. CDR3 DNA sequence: TGCGCCAGCAGCCGTACGGTGGGGCTTGAAGAGACCCAGTACTTC. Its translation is CASSRTVGLEETQYF.

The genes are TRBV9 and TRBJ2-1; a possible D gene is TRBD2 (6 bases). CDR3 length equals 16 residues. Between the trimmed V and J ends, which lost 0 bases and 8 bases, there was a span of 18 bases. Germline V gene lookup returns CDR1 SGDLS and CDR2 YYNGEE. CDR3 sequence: CASSVATGDIGDEQFF. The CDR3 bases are TGTGCCAGCAGCGTAGCTACGGGAGACATCGGGGATGAGCAGTTCTTC.

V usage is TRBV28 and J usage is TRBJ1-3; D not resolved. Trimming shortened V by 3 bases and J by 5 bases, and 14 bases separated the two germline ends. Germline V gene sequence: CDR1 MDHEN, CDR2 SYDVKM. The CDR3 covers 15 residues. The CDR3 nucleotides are TGTGCCAGCAGTTTTAGCAGGATCGGGAGAAACACCATATATTTT. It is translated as CASSFSRIGRNTIYF.